The T cell receptor beta chain described here comes from a study of T cells in Graves' hyperthyroidism and ophthalmopathy. About the study: Peripheral blood specimens were obtained at initial diagnosis, prior to any treatment.

This clonotype occurred many times. Its antigen is not identified. Amplified regions were TCR beta CDR3 sequences from RNA transcripts. The primer set for the first-round RT-PCR of the TCR CDR3 was HTBI. TCRdb ran MiXCR on the multiplex PCR reads and lists one entry per CDR3 protein. The sample lists about 350,000 distinct CDR3 sequences, over 11% occurring once. CDR3 length: 15 residues. The germline V gene encodes CDR1 KGHDR and CDR2 SFDVKD. Trimming took 5 bases from V and 0 from J, leaving 12 bases between them. Patients aged 18 to 65 with hyperthyroidism were newly diagnosed, with duration under 2 months. Fresh 10 ml peripheral blood yielded PBMCs. Study findings and constraints: Ophthalmopathy prediction by the model preceded onset by a median roughly 6 months.

The source is a young woman with Graves' hyperthyroidism. The chain couples TRBV24-1 to TRBJ1-2, with D possibly TRBD1 on 5 matching bases. The sequenced material came from blood. The CDR3 bases are TGTGCCACCAGTGCTACCGGGGCCGCTAACTATGGCTACACCTTC. Translating it yields CATSATGAANYGYTF.